The 7 T cell receptor beta chains in this list originate from one sample, sequenced in a study of blood T cell repertoires in COVID-19. TCRdb keeps only in-frame clones here, not all; method: immunoSEQ multiplex PCR. The data show 210,000 or so clones, with roughly 84% seen just once and roughly 6.2% held by the top ten. Material for sequencing was peripheral blood. These receptors came from a woman in her 40s who had recovered from COVID-19.

This clone turned up a few times. The chain has TRBV9 and TRBJ1-6; D is possibly TRBD1 (6 bases). This CDR3 spans 14 amino acids. V lost 0 bases, J lost 10 bases, and 11 bases lay in between. Germline values: CDR1 SGDLS, CDR2 YYNGEE. CDR3 in DNA: TGTGCCAGCAGCGTAGAGGCGGGGGGCTCACCCCTCCACTTT. It is translated as CASSVEAGGSPLHF.

This chain joins TRBV7-2 and TRBJ2-2; 7 bases map to TRBD1. The V gene's germline CDR1 is SGHTA and CDR2 FQGNSA. CDR3 length equals 16 residues. V lost 5 bases and J lost 2; bases outside the gene matches: 8. CDR3 DNA sequence: TGTGCCAGCAGCCCAAGGGACAGCAGAAACACCGGGGAGCTGTTTTTT. This gives the protein CASSPRDSRNTGELFF.

The J gene is TRBJ2-7, the V gene TRBV7-9; perhaps TRBD2 as D (7 bases). V shed 0 bases and J shed 6 bases, with 18 bases lying between them. Germline assignment: CDR1 SEHNR and CDR2 FQNEAQ (reference sequence). This CDR3 is built from 16 residues. Written as DNA, the CDR3 is TGTGCCAGCAGCTTAGCGGGCGGGGGCGCATTAAGCGAGCAGTACTTC. It codes for CASSLAGGGALSEQYF.

The chain links TRBV5-1 to TRBJ2-1; D might be TRBD2 (6 bases). There are 17 residues in the CDR3. Trimming removed 5 bases at V and 0 bases at J, with 18 bases between. Germline loops: CDR1 SGHRS, CDR2 YFSETQ. The CDR3 DNA reads TGCGCCAGCAGTCACGAGCGGGCCTATAGCTCCTACAATGAGCAGTTCTTC. Translating it yields CASSHERAYSSYNEQFF.

The chain combines TRBV7-2 with TRBJ2-1; TRBD2 might be the D (5 bases). V was shortened by 2 bases and J by 10 bases, with 18 bases between the two germline ends. Germline V gene data show CDR1 as SGHTA and CDR2 as FQGNSA. CDR3 length equals 15 residues. The CDR3 loop reads CASSLRSDLKGEQFF. The DNA of the CDR3 is TGTGCCAGCAGCTTAAGGTCGGACTTGAAAGGGGAGCAGTTCTTC.

The J gene is TRBJ1-1, the V gene TRBV11-2, with D perhaps matching TRBD1 (5 bases). Germline V CDR1 and CDR2: SGHAT, FQNNGV. CDR3 length equals 13 residues. V lost 4 bases to trimming and J lost 8 bases, with 14 bases between them. CDR3 sequence reads: CASSSLGGIEAFF. CDR3 DNA: TGTGCCAGCAGCTCCCTGGGGGGTATAGAAGCTTTCTTT.

V gene TRBV5-1 combines with J gene TRBJ2-7; 7 bases match TRBD1. V trimming: 5 bases; J trimming: 0 bases; junction bases outside the gene matches: 5. The length of the CDR3 is 14 residues. Germline V gives CDR1 SGHRS, CDR2 YFSETQ. In DNA, the CDR3 is TGCGCCAGCAGTGTACAGGGGACCTCCTACGAGCAGTACTTC. This codes for CASSVQGTSYEQYF.